This T cell receptor beta chain was identified in a study of T cells and copy number aberrations in small-cell lung cancer. This CDR3 is 13 amino acids long. Trimming removed 0 bases from V and 3 bases from J, with 6 bases in between. The germline CDR1 and CDR2 sequences are SGHDT and YYEEEE. Sequenced by immunoSEQ multiplex PCR; TCRdb stores in-frame clones only, minus some. The sample carries around 6,500 clones, roughly four fifths recorded once. This clone appeared a single time. Three regions per formalin-fixed paraffin-embedded tumor block were collected using a grid approach. This TCR was recovered from a man over 45 with small cell lung cancer. Source material: tumor tissue. V usage is TRBV5-6 and J usage is TRBJ2-5; a possible D gene is TRBD2 (5 bases). The CDR3 DNA reads TGTGCCAGCAGCTTGGAACTAGAAGAGACCCAGTACTTC. As protein: CASSLELEETQYF.